This T cell receptor beta chain was documented in a study of T cell responses to AZD1222 COVID-19 vaccine. General study results and limits: It was only after the peak T cell response that any repertoires were sampled. Epitopes outside B.1.351 and B.1.1.7 mutated regions reportedly drew nearly half of spike TCRs.

In the case of this clone: Its antigen is not identified.

The length of the CDR3 is 14 residues. The germline gives CDR1 MNHEY, CDR2 SMNVEV (reference sequence). V gave up 7 bases and J gave up 0 bases, with 11 bases separating them. Assay: immunoSEQ multiplex PCR; the TCRdb copy retains only in-frame clones and omits some. The sample consists of about 100,000 clones, 87% of them appearing once. The material was peripheral blood, obtained on day 0 of MenACWY control vaccination. The sequence came from an adult in good health. The chain has TRBV27 and TRBJ2-3; D unclear. Here the CDR3 reads CASKTMASTDTQYF. Written as DNA, the CDR3 is TGTGCCAGCAAGACAATGGCTAGCACAGATACGCAGTATTTT.